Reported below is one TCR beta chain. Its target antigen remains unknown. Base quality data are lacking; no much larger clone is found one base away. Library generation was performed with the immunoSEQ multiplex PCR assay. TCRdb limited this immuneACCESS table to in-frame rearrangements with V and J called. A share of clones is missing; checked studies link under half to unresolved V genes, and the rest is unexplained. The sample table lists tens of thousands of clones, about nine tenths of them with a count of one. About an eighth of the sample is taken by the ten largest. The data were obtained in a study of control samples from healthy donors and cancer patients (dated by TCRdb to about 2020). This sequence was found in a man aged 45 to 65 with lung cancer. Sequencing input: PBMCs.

The base sequence is TGTGCCAGTAGTACCATGGCAGATACGCAGTATTTT. This codes for CASSTMADTQYF. The chain joins TRBV19 to TRBJ2-3, with the D segment identity uncertain. CDR1 LNHDA and CDR2 SQIVND are derived from the germline V gene (reference sequence). The junction carries 6 bases between V and J, which are trimmed by 4 bases and 4 bases respectively. The CDR3 covers 12 residues, taking in both the cysteine and the phenylalanine. CDR3 DNA is the only sequence kept; it has 36 bases, read in frame from the first base. Reference TRBV19 and TRBJ2-3 genes cover what lies past the CDR3, so the full variable domain is DGGITQSPKYLFRKEGQNVTLSCEQNLNHDAMYWYRQDPGQGLRLIYYSQIVNDFQKGDIAEGYSVSREKKESFPLTVTSAQKNPTAFYLCASSTMADTQYFGPGTRLTVL.